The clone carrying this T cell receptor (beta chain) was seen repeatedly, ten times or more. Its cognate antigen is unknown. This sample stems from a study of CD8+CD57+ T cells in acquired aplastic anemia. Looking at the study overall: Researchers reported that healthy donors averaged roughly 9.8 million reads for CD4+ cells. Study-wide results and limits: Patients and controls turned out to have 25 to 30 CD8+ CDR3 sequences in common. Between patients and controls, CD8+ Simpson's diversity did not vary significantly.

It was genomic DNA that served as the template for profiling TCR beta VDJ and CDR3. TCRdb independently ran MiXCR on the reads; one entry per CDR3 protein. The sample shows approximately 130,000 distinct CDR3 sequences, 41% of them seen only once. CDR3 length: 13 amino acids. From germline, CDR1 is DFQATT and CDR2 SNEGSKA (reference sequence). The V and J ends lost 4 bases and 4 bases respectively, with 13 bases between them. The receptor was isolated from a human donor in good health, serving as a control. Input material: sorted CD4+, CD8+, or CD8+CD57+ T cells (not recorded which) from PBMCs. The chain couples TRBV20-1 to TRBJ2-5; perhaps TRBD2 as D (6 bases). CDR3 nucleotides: TGCAGTGCTATTCCGGGAGTAAGAGAGACCCAGTACTTC. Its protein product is CSAIPGVRETQYF.